The following is a TCR beta chain sequence with its context. Its antigen is unidentified. The CDR3 length is 12 residues. With 8 bases removed from V and 4 bases from J, the gap between germline ends came to 13 bases. CDR1 is SGHRS and CDR2 is YFSETQ in the germline V gene. CD4+ cells underwent separation, giving CD45RA+ naive and CD45RA-negative memory subsets. Original methodology: Junction-only sequences without quality scores were provided by ImmunoSEQ, so filtering was different. Some clones are missing from TCRdb's copy, which holds only in-frame ones; the method was immunoSEQ multiplex PCR. Clonal size and the V and J genes are those of that table, whereas D and trimming came from the DNA. Here the sample spans roughly 2.6 million clones, about 92% being singletons. The record originates from a study of shared clonotypes between healthy human individuals. Study overall: Each donor's CD4 naive and CD4 memory cells filled three plates apiece, CD8 naive two, and CD8 memory one. Study-wide results and limits: Across subsets, estimated richness was generally greater for naive than for memory populations.

The chain carries TRBV5-1 and TRBJ2-7; the D call may be TRBD1 or TRBD2 (5 bases each). The TCR was taken from a man younger than 35 in good health. Material for sequencing was naive CD4+ T cells sorted from blood. Subset indicated: CD45RA+ positively selected. The CDR3 sequence: CASRDGQYEQYF. In DNA form, the CDR3 reads TGCGCCAGTCGGGACGGTCAATACGAGCAGTACTTC.